This T cell receptor (beta chain) was profiled in a study of OX40 agonist ivuxolimab in advanced cancers. Study results and caveats: Some of the lowest clonal expansion was seen in partial responders at 0.1-3.0 mg/kg.

The length of the CDR3 is 17 residues. Trimming took 1 base from V and 6 from J, leaving 20 bases between them. The germline CDR1 and CDR2 sequences are SGHRS and YFSETQ. The table came from immunoSEQ multiplex PCR; TCRdb's copy has only in-frame clones and leaves some out. The sample shows approximately 84,000 clones, over 65% of them seen only once. Of note for this clone: Its cognate antigen is unknown.

This TCR was sampled from an adult with an advanced solid tumor such as melanoma, head and neck, liver or kidney cancer. The chain employs TRBV5-1 and TRBJ1-5; D is ambiguous. Material: CD4+ or CD8+ T cells sorted from blood, obtained in a trial of the OX40 agonist ivuxolimab. CDR3 sequence: CASSLLPGARGTQPQHF. In DNA, the CDR3 is TGCGCCAGCAGCTTGTTACCGGGAGCCCGAGGAACTCAGCCCCAGCATTTT. Supplemented by reference TRBV5-1 and TRBJ1-5, the full variable domain reads KAGVTQTPRYLIKTRGQQVTLSCSPISGHRSVSWYQQTPGQGLQFLFEYFSETQRNKGNFPGRFSGRQFSNSRSEMNVSTLELGDSALYLCASSLLPGARGTQPQHFGDGTRLSIL.